A single T cell receptor (beta chain) is shown here with its context. This CDR3 has 14 residues. With 2 bases removed from V and 3 bases from J, the gap between germline ends came to 8 bases. The germline CDR1 and CDR2 sequences are WNHNN and SYGVQD (reference sequence). The data were obtained in a study of technical replicates of blood from a few donors. The assay was immunoSEQ multiplex PCR, and TCRdb's table has in-frame clones only and misses some. The sample contains some 84,000 clones, roughly 91% of which appear only once. This receptor was obtained from a human donor in good health. Sequencing input: T cells isolated from PBMCs. The V call is TRBV10-1, the J call TRBJ2-1; D may be TRBD1 (5 bases). The CDR3 region is CASSEGASYNEQFF. Written as DNA, the CDR3 is TGCGCCAGCAGTGAGGGGGCGAGCTACAATGAGCAGTTCTTC.